The clone carrying this T cell receptor (beta chain) has only one observation. The data are from a study of control samples from healthy donors and cancer patients. The CDR3 is 18 amino acids. J lost 0 bases, V lost 1 base, and 8 bases had no gene match. Germline CDR1 and CDR2: MGHDK and SYGVNS. TCRdb keeps only in-frame clones here, not all; method: immunoSEQ multiplex PCR. The data show some 130,000 clones, with roughly 91% seen just once and roughly 1.7% held by the top ten. The chain is built from TRBV25-1 and TRBJ2-5, with 10 bases matching TRBD1. This receptor was identified in a man aged 45 to 65 with head and neck cancer. Sequencing was carried out using PBMCs. CDR3 bases: TGTGCCAGCAGTGAATCGACAGGGGGCGCATTCTACCAAGAGACCCAGTACTTC. This codes for CASSESTGGAFYQETQYF.